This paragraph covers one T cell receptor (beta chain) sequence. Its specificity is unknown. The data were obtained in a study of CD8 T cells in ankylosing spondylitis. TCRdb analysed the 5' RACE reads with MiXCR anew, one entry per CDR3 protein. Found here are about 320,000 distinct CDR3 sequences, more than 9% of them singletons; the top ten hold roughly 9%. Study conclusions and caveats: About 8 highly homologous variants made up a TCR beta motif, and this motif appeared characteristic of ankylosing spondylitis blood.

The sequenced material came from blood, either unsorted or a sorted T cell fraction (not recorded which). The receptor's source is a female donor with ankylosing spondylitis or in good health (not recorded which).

As DNA, the CDR3 is TGTGCCTGGATGAGACGGAACAATGAGCAGTTCTTC. It yields the protein CAWMRRNNEQFF. The chain carries TRBV30 and TRBJ2-1; no firm D call. This CDR3 has 12 residues. V was shortened by 4 bases and J by 5 bases, with 9 bases between the two germline ends. Germline assignment: CDR1 GTSNPN and CDR2 SVGIG (reference sequence).